This TCR beta chain comes out of a study of blood T cells in healthy people across ages. On this clonotype itself: Its specificity is not known.

PCR was performed a second time for 7 to 11 cycles using a sample-barcoded 5' primer and a J-beta primer mix. A single record per CDR3 protein comes from TCRdb applying MiXCR to the 5' RACE reads. The table includes hundreds of thousands of distinct CDR3 sequences, more than 25% detected once. Study-wide findings and caveats: With naive T cell percentage, TCR beta diversity showed a strong correlation. Among long-lived donors, naive CD4+ cells were more numerous and diversity higher than in aged donors.

In terms of origin and age, donors were healthy Caucasian individuals from Russia aged about 6 to 90. Germline assignment: CDR1 SGHTA and CDR2 FQGNSA. This CDR3 has 15 residues. Material for sequencing was blood. This clonotype was obtained from a woman aged 80 or over in good health. The chain joins TRBV7-2 to TRBJ2-7; TRBD1 might be the D (6 bases). The DNA end is a closer match to TRBJ2-1, so the J assignment may be wrong. The CDR3 region has the DNA TGTGCCAGCAGCTTAGCGCGCAGGGGCGGTGATGAGCAGTTCTTC. Protein sequence: CASSLARRGGDEQFF.